The next 8 T cell receptor beta chains were all read from a single sample in a study of beta chain features in type 1 diabetes. Expressed TCRB transcripts were sequenced after all isolated RNA was converted to cDNA. Data came from immunoSEQ multiplex PCR; TCRdb stores just in-frame clones and leaves some out. The sample yields under 400,000 clones, 15% to 20% seen once. Sequenced sample: naive CD4+ T cells from blood. Source of these receptors: a young woman in good health.

This clone occurred a few times. The genes are TRBV5-1 and TRBJ1-2; D not resolved. V was shortened by 7 bases and J by 0 bases, with 13 bases between the two germline ends. Germline loops: CDR1 SGHRS, CDR2 YFSETQ. The CDR3 spans 14 residues. This CDR3 reads CASSRQTANYGYTF. The CDR3 nucleotides read TGCGCCAGCTCGAGGCAGACCGCTAACTATGGCTACACCTTC.

This clone was counted only a few times. The V and J genes are TRBV19 and TRBJ1-5, with D unresolved. CDR1 LNHDA and CDR2 SQIVND come from the germline V gene (reference sequence). The CDR3 is 12 amino acids. Trimming cost V 7 bases and J 12 bases, with 16 bases left between them. The CDR3 DNA follows: TGTGCCAGTACCTCTCGGGGAGGGCGCCAGCATTTT. Its translation is CASTSRGGRQHF.

The chain joins TRBV5-1 to TRBJ2-5, with a tentative D call TRBD1 (6 bases). V gave up 7 bases and J gave up 4 bases, with 17 bases separating them. This CDR3 has 14 amino acids. Germline V gene data show CDR1 as SGHRS and CDR2 as YFSETQ. DNA of the CDR3: TGCGCCAGCGACATAGGGGGACCCGGAGAGACCCAGTACTTC. This gives the protein CASDIGGPGETQYF.

The chain combines TRBV7-9 with TRBJ1-1; a weak D match, TRBD1 (6 bases). This CDR3 region has 13 residues. The V gene lost 5 bases and the J gene lost 6 bases, with 13 bases spanning the gap. Germline V gives CDR1 SEHNR, CDR2 FQNEAQ (reference sequence). CDR3 sequence: CASSPYRAAEAFF. CDR3 DNA sequence: TGTGCCAGCAGCCCCTACAGGGCAGCTGAAGCTTTCTTT.

The chain has TRBV23-1 and TRBJ2-3; 7 positions match TRBD1. TRBV23-1 is given ORF status, its function remaining uncertain. This CDR3 has 16 amino acids. Germline trimming cut 2 bases from V and 0 bases from J; bases unmatched to any gene: 5. This CDR3 reads CASSQGGTASTDTQYF. As DNA, the CDR3 is TGCGCCAGCAGTCAAGGTGGGACAGCTAGCACAGATACGCAGTATTTT.

Only a few counts were recorded for this clone. The chain recombines TRBV19 with TRBJ2-7, with 7 bases that match TRBD1. This CDR3 spans 16 amino acids. The ends lost 4 bases at V and 0 bases at J; junction bases unmatched: 9. The germline V gene encodes CDR1 LNHDA and CDR2 SQIVND (reference sequence). In DNA form, the CDR3 reads TGTGCCAGTAGTAAGCGGCAGGGGGTCCACTCCTACGAGCAGTACTTC. Amino acids: CASSKRQGVHSYEQYF.

This clone was counted a few times. The chain has TRBV4-2 and TRBJ1-4, with 7 nucleotides matching TRBD1. Germline-derived CDR1 and CDR2 are LGHNA and YNFKEQ. This CDR3 comprises 16 residues. Germline trimming cut 3 bases from V and 8 bases from J; bases unmatched to any gene: 12. Here the CDR3 DNA reads TGTGCCAGCAGCCAGGCTCTTGGAGGGGGCGGCGAAAAACTGTTTTTT. Translated: CASSQALGGGGEKLFF.

A few counts support this clone. The junction differs from germline at one of its ends, possibly a read error. This rearrangement joins TRBV7-7 to TRBJ2-5; 8 bases match TRBD1. The CDR3 runs 13 residues. The V gene's germline CDR1 is SSHAT and CDR2 FNYEAQ (reference sequence). The CDR3 reads CASSGQGPETQYF. The CDR3, as DNA: TGTGCTAGCAGCGGACAGGGTCCGGAGACCCAGTACTTC.